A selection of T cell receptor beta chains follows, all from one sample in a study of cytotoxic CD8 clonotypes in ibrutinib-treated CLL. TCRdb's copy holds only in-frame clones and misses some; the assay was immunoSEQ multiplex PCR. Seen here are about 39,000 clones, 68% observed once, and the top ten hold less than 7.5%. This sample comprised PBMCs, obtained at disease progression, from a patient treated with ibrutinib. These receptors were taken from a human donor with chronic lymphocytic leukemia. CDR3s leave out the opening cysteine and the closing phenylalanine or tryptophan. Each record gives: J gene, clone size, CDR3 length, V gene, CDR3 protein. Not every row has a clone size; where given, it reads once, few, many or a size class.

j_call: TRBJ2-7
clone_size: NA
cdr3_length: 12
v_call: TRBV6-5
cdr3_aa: ASRADHRAYEQY

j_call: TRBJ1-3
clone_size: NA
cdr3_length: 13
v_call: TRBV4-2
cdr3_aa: ASSPDWGSGNTIY

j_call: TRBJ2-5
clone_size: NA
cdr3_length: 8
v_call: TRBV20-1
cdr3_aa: TPGAETQY

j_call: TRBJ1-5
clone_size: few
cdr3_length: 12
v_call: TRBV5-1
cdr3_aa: ASSTDRVNQPQH

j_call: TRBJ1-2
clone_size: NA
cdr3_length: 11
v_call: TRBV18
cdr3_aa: ASSSGGAGGYT

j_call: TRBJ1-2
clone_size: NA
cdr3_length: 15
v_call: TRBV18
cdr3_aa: ASSPVIGGKLSYGYT

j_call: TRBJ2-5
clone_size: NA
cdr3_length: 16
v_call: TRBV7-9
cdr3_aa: ASATSGRANDIWETQY

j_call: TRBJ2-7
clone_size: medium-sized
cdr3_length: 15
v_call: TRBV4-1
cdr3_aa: ASSQGEWGTDRYEQY

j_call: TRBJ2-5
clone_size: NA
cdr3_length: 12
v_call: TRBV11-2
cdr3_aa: ASTRTGGPETQY

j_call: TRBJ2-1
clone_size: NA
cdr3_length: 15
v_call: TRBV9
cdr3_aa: ASSLGIGTSAYNEQF

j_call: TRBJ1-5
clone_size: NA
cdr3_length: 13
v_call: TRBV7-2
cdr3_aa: ASSLYGEGNQPQH

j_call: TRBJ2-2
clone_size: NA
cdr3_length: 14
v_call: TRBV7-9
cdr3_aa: ASSLLAGGVAGELF

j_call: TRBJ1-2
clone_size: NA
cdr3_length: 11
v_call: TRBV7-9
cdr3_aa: ASSPRGQAGYT

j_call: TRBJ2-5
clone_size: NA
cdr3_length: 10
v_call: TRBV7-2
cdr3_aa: ASSSPQETQY

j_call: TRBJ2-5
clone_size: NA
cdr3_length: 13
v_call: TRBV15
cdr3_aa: ATSSSLATQETQY

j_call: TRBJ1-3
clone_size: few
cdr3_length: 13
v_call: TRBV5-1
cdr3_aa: ASSQEVGSGNTIY

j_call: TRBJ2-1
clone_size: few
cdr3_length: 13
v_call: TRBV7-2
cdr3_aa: ASSLRDSSYNEQF

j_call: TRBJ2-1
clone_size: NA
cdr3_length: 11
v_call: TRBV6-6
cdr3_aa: ASSYSEGVGQF

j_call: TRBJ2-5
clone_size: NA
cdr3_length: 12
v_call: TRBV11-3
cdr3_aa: ARDENTYQETQY

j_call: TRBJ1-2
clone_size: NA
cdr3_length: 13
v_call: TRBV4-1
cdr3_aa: ASSQAFGTFYGYT

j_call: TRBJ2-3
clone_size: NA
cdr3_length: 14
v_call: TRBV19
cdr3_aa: ASSISFGSRADTQY

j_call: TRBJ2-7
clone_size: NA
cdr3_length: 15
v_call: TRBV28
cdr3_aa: ASTPYTGQGTTYEQY

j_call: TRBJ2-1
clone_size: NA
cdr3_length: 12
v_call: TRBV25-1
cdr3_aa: ASSSGALLGEQF

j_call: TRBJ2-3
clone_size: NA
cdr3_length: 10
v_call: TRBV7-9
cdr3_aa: ASSLVADTQY

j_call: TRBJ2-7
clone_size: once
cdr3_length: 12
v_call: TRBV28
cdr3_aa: ASSLRGLGYEQY

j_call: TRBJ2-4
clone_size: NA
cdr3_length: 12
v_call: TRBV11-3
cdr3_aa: ASSLEGTKNIQY

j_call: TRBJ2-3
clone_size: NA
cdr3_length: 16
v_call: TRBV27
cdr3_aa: ASSLERERGRGADTQY

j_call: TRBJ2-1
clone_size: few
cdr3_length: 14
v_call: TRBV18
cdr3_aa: ASSPVAQDDYNEQF

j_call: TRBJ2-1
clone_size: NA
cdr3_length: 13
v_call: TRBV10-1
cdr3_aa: ASSELGAVNNEQF